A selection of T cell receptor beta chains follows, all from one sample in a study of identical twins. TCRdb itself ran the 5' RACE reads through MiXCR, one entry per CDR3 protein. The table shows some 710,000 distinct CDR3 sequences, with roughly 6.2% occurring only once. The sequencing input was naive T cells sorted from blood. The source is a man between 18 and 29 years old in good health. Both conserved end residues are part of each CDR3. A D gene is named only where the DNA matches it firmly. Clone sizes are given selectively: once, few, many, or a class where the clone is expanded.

TGCGCCAGCAGCTTGGCGGGGGGCTTCGGGAACACTGAAGCTTTCTTT	CASSLAGGFGNTEAFF	-	TRBV5-1	TRBJ1-1	few
TGTGCCATCAGCAGACAGTGGGTTCAAGAGACCCAGTACTTC	CAISRQWVQETQYF	-	TRBV10-3	TRBJ2-5	many
TGTGCCAGCAGTTACCTCCGCCAGATCTACACCGGGGAGCTGTTTTTT	CASSYLRQIYTGELFF	-	TRBV6-2/TRBV6-3	TRBJ2-2	-
TGTGCCAGCAGGACTCGGCTGAGCACCGGGGAGCTGTTTTTT	CASRTRLSTGELFF	-	TRBV27	TRBJ2-2	many
TGTGCCTGGAGTGTGTTAGCCCGGGTGGGTGAGCAGTTCTTC	CAWSVLARVGEQFF	-	TRBV30	TRBJ2-1	few
TGTGCCAGCAGCCTCACCGGGGACCGGAGCACAGATACGCAGTATTTT	CASSLTGDRSTDTQYF	-	TRBV2	TRBJ2-3	many
TGTGCCAGCAGTTTGACAGTGACCTCTGGCTACACCTTC	CASSLTVTSGYTF	-	TRBV12-3/TRBV12-4	TRBJ1-2	many
TGCAGCGTTGAAGTCCGGGGACTAGCGGGAAGAGGACACTACGAGCAGTACTTC	CSVEVRGLAGRGHYEQYF	TRBD2	TRBV29-1	TRBJ2-7	few
TGTGCCACCAGCAGAAACAGGCGCGGCTACACCTTC	CATSRNRRGYTF	-	TRBV15	TRBJ1-2	many
TGTGCCAGCAGTCAACAGGGATGGGACACCGGGGAGCTGTTTTTT	CASSQQGWDTGELFF	-	TRBV12-3/TRBV12-4	TRBJ2-2	many
TGCGCCAGCAGCTTGGGGACAGGGAGTGTTGAGCAGTTCTTC	CASSLGTGSVEQFF	TRBD1	TRBV5-1	TRBJ2-1	-
TGTGCCAGCAGCTTAGGGGCAGGGACCCTAAAGACCCAGTACTTC	CASSLGAGTLKTQYF	-	TRBV11-2	TRBJ2-5	few
TGTGCCAGCAGGCCCCCCAGCGGGAGAGTGACAGACGAGCAGTACTTC	CASRPPSGRVTDEQYF	TRBD2	TRBV28	TRBJ2-7	-
TGCAGTGCTAGTGCCGGGAGTCAGCCCCAGCATTTT	CSASAGSQPQHF	-	TRBV20-1	TRBJ1-5	many
TGCGCCAGCAGCACGGGACTAGCGGGAGTGACTCCAGATACGCAGTATTTT	CASSTGLAGVTPDTQYF	TRBD2	TRBV5-1	TRBJ2-3	-
TGTGCCAGCAGCCAAGGAATAGCAAGAGGGCATGAGCAGTTCTTC	CASSQGIARGHEQFF	-	TRBV3-1	TRBJ2-1	-
TGTGCCAGCAGTGCTATACCCCGGGACAGCTCCTACAATGAGCAGTTCTTC	CASSAIPRDSSYNEQFF	TRBD1	TRBV6-1	TRBJ2-1	many
TGCAGTGCTCCGGGACAGGGGGTTTATAGCAATCAGCCCCAGCATTTT	CSAPGQGVYSNQPQHF	TRBD1	TRBV20-1	TRBJ1-5	many
TGTGCCAGCAGCCCGGGGGGGAGAGAGACCCAGTACTTC	CASSPGGRETQYF	TRBD2	TRBV11-2	TRBJ2-5	many
TGCGCCAGCAGTGCTACAGGGGTCTCCTACAATGAGCAGTTCTTC	CASSATGVSYNEQFF	TRBD1	TRBV10-1	TRBJ2-1	few
TGTGCCAGCAGTTACCGTCGGGACAGGGGGTGGCATTCACCCCTCCACTTT	CASSYRRDRGWHSPLHF	TRBD1	TRBV6-2/TRBV6-3	TRBJ1-6	-
TGTGCCAGCAGCTTAGGGTTCCGGGACCGAGACTACGAGCAGTACTTC	CASSLGFRDRDYEQYF	-	TRBV7-8	TRBJ2-7	many
TGCAGTGCTAGACTGCCCGCGACTAGCACAGATACGCAGTATTTT	CSARLPATSTDTQYF	-	TRBV20-1	TRBJ2-3	many
TGTGCCAGCAGTTTAGCTACATCGAACTCGGTTGGCTCACCCCTCCACTTT	CASSLATSNSVGSPLHF	-	TRBV28	TRBJ1-6	many
TGTGCCACCAGCAGAGATGGCGGGAGGCCCACAGATACGCAGTATTTT	CATSRDGGRPTDTQYF	TRBD2	TRBV15	TRBJ2-3	many
TGTGCCAGCAGTTACGATGCAGAGACCCAGTACTTC	CASSYDAETQYF	-	TRBV6-6	TRBJ2-5	many
TGTGCCAGCAGCCTAGCGGGAGGGTTCCACAATGAGCAGTTCTTC	CASSLAGGFHNEQFF	TRBD2	TRBV12-3/TRBV12-4	TRBJ2-1	many
TGCGCCAGCAGCCAGACTCGGGGACAGGGCTCGATCGGGGAGCTGTTTTTT	CASSQTRGQGSIGELFF	TRBD1	TRBV4-1	TRBJ2-2	few
TGCAGCGTTCAGGGACAGGGACACAATCAGCCCCAGCATTTT	CSVQGQGHNQPQHF	TRBD1	TRBV29-1	TRBJ1-5	many
TGTGCCAGCAGCGTTATTATGGGCAACGAGCAGTACTTC	CASSVIMGNEQYF	-	TRBV7-2	TRBJ2-7	few
TGCGCCAGCAGCCACACAGGGGGCTCCTACAATGAGCAGTTCTTC	CASSHTGGSYNEQFF	TRBD1	TRBV4-1	TRBJ2-1	-
TGTGCCAGCAGCCCGAGGACAGACCACTACGAGCAGTACTTC	CASSPRTDHYEQYF	-	TRBV7-8	TRBJ2-7	few
TGTGCCAGCAGCTTAAGGGTGCCACCACGGAGCTCCTACAATGAGCAGTTCTTC	CASSLRVPPRSSYNEQFF	-	TRBV7-8	TRBJ2-1	many
TGTGCCAGCAGCGTCACACAGGGACCTAATGAAAAACTGTTTTTT	CASSVTQGPNEKLFF	-	TRBV9	TRBJ1-4	many
TGTGCCAGCAGCTTAGCCGGGCCGAACACTGAAGCTTTCTTT	CASSLAGPNTEAFF	-	TRBV7-9	TRBJ1-1	many
TGTGCCAGCAGCGTAGGGCAGGGTGGAAACGGGGAGCTGTTTTTT	CASSVGQGGNGELFF	-	TRBV9	TRBJ2-2	few
TGCAGTGCTAGAGTGGGTGGGAGGGCCAGCACAGATACGCAGTATTTT	CSARVGGRASTDTQYF	TRBD2	TRBV20-1	TRBJ2-3	-
TGTGCCAGCAGTCCCTTGGGCTTACAGGGAATAACTGGAAACACCATATATTTT	CASSPLGLQGITGNTIYF	-	TRBV12-3/TRBV12-4	TRBJ1-3	many
TGCAGTGCCCCGACAGGGGTGATGAACACTGAAGCTTTCTTT	CSAPTGVMNTEAFF	TRBD1	TRBV20-1	TRBJ1-1	many
TGTGCCAGCTCTTCTACAGGGGGCCACACTGAAGCTTTCTTT	CASSSTGGHTEAFF	TRBD1	TRBV18	TRBJ1-1	few
TGCGCCAGCAGCTCCGGACGCCGAGCAACTAATGAAAAACTGTTTTTT	CASSSGRRATNEKLFF	-	TRBV5-1	TRBJ1-4	few
TGTGCCAGCAGCGTAGGGTCCGAAACCTATGGCTACACCTTC	CASSVGSETYGYTF	-	TRBV9	TRBJ1-2	many
TGTGCCAGCAGCTTAGATAATTACGAGCAGTACTTC	CASSLDNYEQYF	-	TRBV7-9	TRBJ2-7	few
TGTGCCACCAGCAGCCAACAGGGAATCGGCTACGAGCAGTACTTC	CATSSQQGIGYEQYF	-	TRBV15	TRBJ2-7	few
TGTGCCAGCAGCTTTGGGGGGGGAGCGGCCACAGATACGCAGTATTTT	CASSFGGGAATDTQYF	TRBD2	TRBV7-6	TRBJ2-3	-
TGTGCCAGCAGCTTTCGGACAGCCCTCAATGAGCAGTTCTTC	CASSFRTALNEQFF	-	TRBV11-2	TRBJ2-1	few
TGTGCCAGCAGCTCCACAGGACAGGGGAATCAGCCCCAGCATTTT	CASSSTGQGNQPQHF	TRBD1	TRBV7-9	TRBJ1-5	many
TGCGCCAGCAGCTTGGCCGAAAGGGGCAATGAGCAGTTCTTC	CASSLAERGNEQFF	-	TRBV5-1	TRBJ2-1	many
TGCGCCAGCAGCCATTTTTTAGGGGGCGCGACAGATACGCAGTATTTT	CASSHFLGGATDTQYF	TRBD1	TRBV4-1	TRBJ2-3	many
TGCGCCAGCAGCCCGTGGCCTGGGGCCAACGTCCTGACTTTC	CASSPWPGANVLTF	-	TRBV5-1	TRBJ2-6	-
TGTGCCAGCAGTTTAGGGGTGGGCTACTACAATGAGCAGTTCTTC	CASSLGVGYYNEQFF	-	TRBV12-3/TRBV12-4	TRBJ2-1	many
TGTGCCAGCAGTTCCCAGGTGTCGGGTGAGCAGTTCTTC	CASSSQVSGEQFF	-	TRBV12-3/TRBV12-4	TRBJ2-1	many
TGCGCCAGCAGCCCTCCCCACCCCCAGCTAGAAGCTTTCTTT	CASSPPHPQLEAFF	-	TRBV5-1	TRBJ1-1	few